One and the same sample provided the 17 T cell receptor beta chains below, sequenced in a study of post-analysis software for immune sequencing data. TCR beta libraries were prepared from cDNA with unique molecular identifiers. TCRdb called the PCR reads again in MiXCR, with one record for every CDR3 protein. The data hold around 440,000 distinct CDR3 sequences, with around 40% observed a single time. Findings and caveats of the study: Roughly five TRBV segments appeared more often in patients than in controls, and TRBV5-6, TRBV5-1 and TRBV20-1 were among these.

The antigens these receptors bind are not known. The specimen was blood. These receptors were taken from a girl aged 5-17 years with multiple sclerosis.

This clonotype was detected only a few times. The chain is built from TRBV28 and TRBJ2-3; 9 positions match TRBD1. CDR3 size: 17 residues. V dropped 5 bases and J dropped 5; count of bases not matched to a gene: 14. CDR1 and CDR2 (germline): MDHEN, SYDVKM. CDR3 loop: CASSPGWGQGTKDTQYF. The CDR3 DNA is TGTGCCAGCAGTCCCGGATGGGGACAGGGTACGAAAGATACGCAGTATTTT.

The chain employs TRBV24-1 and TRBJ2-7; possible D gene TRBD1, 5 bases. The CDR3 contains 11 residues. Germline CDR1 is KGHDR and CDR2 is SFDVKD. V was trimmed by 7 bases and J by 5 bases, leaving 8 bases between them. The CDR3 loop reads CATSQGHEQYF. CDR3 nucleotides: TGTGCCACCAGCCAGGGCCACGAGCAGTACTTC.

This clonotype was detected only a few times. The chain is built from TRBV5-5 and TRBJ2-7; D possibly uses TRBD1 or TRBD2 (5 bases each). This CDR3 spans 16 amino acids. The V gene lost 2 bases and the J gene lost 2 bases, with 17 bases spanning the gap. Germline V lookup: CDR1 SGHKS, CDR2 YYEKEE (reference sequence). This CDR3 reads CASSFRAGAAPYEQYF. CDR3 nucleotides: TGTGCCAGCAGCTTTAGGGCCGGGGCAGCACCCTACGAGCAGTACTTC.

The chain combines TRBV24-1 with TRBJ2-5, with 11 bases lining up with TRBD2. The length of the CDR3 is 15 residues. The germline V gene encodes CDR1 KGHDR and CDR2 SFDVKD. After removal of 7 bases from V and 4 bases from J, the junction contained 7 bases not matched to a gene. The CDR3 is CATRVTSGILETQYF. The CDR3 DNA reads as TGTGCCACCAGAGTGACTAGCGGGATCCTAGAGACCCAGTACTTC.

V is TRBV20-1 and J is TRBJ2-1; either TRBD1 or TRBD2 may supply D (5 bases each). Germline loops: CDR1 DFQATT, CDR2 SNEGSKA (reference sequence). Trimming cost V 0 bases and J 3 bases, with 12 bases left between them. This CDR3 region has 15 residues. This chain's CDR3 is CSARDRDGVYNEQFF. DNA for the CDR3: TGCAGTGCTAGAGACCGGGACGGGGTCTACAATGAGCAGTTCTTC.

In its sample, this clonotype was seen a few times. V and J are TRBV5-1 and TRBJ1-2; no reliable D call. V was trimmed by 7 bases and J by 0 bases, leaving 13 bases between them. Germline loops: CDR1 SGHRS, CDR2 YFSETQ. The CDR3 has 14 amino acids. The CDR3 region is CASHGRPTNYGYTF. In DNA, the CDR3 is TGCGCCAGCCACGGACGGCCAACTAACTATGGCTACACCTTC.

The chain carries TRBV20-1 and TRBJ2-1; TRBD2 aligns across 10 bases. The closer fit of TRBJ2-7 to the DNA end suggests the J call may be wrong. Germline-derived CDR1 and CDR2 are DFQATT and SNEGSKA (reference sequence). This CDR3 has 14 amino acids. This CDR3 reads CSAAPAGGYNEQYF. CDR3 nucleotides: TGCAGTGCTGCCCCAGCGGGAGGGTACAATGAGCAGTACTTC.

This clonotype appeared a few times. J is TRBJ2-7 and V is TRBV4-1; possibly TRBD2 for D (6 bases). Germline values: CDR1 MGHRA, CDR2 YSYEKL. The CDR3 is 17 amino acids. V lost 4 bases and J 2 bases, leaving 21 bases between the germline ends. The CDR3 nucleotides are TGCGCCAGCAGCCGAGGGGACTCGCAGAACCCCACCTACGAGCAGTACTTC. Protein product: CASSRGDSQNPTYEQYF.

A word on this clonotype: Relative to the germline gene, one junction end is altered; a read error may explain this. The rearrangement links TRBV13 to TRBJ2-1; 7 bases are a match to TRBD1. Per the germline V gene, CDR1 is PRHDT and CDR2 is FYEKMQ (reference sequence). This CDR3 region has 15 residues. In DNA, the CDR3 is TGTGCCAGCAGTCGGGACAGAGCTTCCTACAGTGAGCAGTTCTTC. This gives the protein CASSRDRASYSEQFF.

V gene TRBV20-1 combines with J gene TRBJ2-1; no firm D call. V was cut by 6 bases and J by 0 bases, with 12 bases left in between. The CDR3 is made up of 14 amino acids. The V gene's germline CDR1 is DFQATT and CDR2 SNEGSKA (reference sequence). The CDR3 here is CSAARTDSYNEQFF. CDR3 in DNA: TGCAGTGCCGCACGAACGGACTCCTACAATGAGCAGTTCTTC.

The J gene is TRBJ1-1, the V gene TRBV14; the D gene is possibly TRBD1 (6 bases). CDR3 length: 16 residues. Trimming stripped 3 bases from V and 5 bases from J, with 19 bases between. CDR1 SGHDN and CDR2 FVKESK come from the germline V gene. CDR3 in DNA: TGTGCCAGCAGCCATGGCAGGGGCGGTTCGTATACTGAAGCTTTCTTT. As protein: CASSHGRGGSYTEAFF.

The DNA for the CDR3 is TGTGCCAGCAGCGAAGGGACTAGCGGGAGAAGAAAGGAGACCCAGTACTTC. It specifies CASSEGTSGRRKETQYF. The gene calls are TRBV7-9 and TRBJ2-7, with TRBD2 matching over 14 bases. The better agreement between TRBJ2-5 and the DNA end casts doubt on the J call. The CDR3 is 17 residues long. Germline loops: CDR1 SEHNR, CDR2 FQNEAQ (reference sequence).

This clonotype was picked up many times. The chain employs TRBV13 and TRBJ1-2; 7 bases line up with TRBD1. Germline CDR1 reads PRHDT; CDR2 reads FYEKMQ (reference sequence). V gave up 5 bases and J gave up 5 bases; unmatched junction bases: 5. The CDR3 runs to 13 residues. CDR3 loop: CASSQQGLYGYTF. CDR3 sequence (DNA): TGTGCCAGCAGCCAACAGGGGCTGTATGGCTACACCTTC.

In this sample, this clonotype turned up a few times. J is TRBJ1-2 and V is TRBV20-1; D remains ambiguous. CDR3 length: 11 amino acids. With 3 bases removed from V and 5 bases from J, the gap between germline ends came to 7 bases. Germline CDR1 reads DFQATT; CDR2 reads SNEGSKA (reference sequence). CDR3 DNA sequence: TGCAGTGCTAGTGAGATTTATGGCTACACCTTC. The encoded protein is CSASEIYGYTF.

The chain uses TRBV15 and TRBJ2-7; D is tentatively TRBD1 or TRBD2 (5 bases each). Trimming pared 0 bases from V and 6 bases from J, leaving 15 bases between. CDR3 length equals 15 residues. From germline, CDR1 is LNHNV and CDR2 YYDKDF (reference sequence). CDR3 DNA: TGTGCCACCAGCAGAGATGAGGGGACGAGGGGCGAGCAGTACTTC. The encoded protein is CATSRDEGTRGEQYF.

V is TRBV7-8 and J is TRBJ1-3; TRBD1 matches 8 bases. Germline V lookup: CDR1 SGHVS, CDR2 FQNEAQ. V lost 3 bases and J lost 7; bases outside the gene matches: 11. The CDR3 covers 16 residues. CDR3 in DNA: TGTGCCAGCAGCTTTCTACCGGGACAGGAGGGCAACACCATATATTTT. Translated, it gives CASSFLPGQEGNTIYF.

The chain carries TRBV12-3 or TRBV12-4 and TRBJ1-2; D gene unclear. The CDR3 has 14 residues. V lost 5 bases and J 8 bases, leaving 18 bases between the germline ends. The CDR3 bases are TGTGCCAGCAGTACTAAGTCCCGGGAGGAAGGCTACACCTTC. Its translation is CASSTKSREEGYTF.